What follows is one T cell receptor beta chain and its context. V was clipped by 3 bases and J by 3 bases, with 10 bases between them. CDR3 length: 14 residues. The sample comes from a study of T cells in Graves' hyperthyroidism and ophthalmopathy. RNA transcripts gave rise to amplified TCR beta CDR3 regions. First-round RT-PCR of the TCR CDR3 relied on the HTBI primer set. A single record per CDR3 protein comes from TCRdb applying MiXCR to the multiplex PCR reads. The sample has under 350,000 distinct CDR3 sequences; approximately 22% are singletons. The PBMCs studied were ones that came from approximately 9.9 ml fresh peripheral blood.

Sequencing was performed on blood. The origin of this receptor is a woman in her forties or fifties with Graves' hyperthyroidism. The V gene is TRBV12-3 or TRBV12-4, the J gene TRBJ2-3; D uncertain. The DNA for the CDR3 is TGTGCCAGCAGTTTGGACCTGGGGACAGATACGCAGTATTTT. Amino acid sequence: CASSLDLGTDTQYF.